This T cell receptor beta chain stems from a study of cytomegalovirus exposure and HLA in healthy donors. General observations from the study: TCR beta V- and J-gene trimming was later associated with a missense DCLRE1C variant.

The CDR3 has 12 amino acids. V was pared by 1 base and J by 8 bases, with 8 bases between. Germline V gene sequence: CDR1 MGHDK, CDR2 SYGVNS. Vbeta (60) and Jbeta (13) primers were used in the PCR. The data were produced by immunoSEQ multiplex PCR, yet TCRdb's version contains in-frame clones alone and is incomplete. The sample has around 40,000 clones, around three fifths seen once. A note on this clone: As yet, its antigen is unknown.

Sequenced sample: PBMCs. This sequence was found in a man between 50 and 59 years old in good health and CMV-seropositive. The chain links TRBV25-1 to TRBJ1-2; D unclear. The CDR3 DNA follows: TGTGCCAGCAGTGAATCCCTAGAGGGCTACACCTTC. Its protein product is CASSESLEGYTF.